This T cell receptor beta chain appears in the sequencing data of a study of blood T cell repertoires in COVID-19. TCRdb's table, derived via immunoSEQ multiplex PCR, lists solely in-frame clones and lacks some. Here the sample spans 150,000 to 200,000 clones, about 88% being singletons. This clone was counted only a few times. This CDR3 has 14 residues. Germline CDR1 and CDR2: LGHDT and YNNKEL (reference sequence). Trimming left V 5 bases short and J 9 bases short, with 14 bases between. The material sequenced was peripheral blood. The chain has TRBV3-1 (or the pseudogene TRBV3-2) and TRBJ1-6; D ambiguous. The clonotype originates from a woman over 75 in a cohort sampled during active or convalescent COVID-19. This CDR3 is CASSGGSNSSPLHF. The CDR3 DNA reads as TGTGCCAGCAGCGGCGGGTCAAATAGTTCACCCCTCCACTTT.